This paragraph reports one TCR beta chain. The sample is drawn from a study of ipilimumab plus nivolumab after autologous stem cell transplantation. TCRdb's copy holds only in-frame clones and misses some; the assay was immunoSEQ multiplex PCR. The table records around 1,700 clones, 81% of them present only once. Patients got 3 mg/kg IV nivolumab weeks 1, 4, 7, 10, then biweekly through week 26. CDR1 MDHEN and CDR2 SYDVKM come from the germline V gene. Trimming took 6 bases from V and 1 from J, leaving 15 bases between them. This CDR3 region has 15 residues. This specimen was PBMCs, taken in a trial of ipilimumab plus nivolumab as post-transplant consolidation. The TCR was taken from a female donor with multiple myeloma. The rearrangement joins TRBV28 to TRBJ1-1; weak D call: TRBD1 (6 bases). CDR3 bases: TGTGCCAGCAGGCTAGGGGGGAATCAGAACACTGAAGCTTTCTTT. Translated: CASRLGGNQNTEAFF.